The 16 T cell receptor beta chains presented below share a single source sample, sequenced in a study of OX40 agonist ivuxolimab in advanced cancers. Assay used: immunoSEQ multiplex PCR; TCRdb lists only in-frame clones, some missing. The sample consists of roughly 30,000 clones, around nine tenths of them appearing once. This material consisted of CD4+ or CD8+ T cells sorted from blood, taken in a trial of the OX40 agonist ivuxolimab. The receptors were gathered from an adult with an advanced solid tumor such as melanoma, head and neck, liver or kidney cancer.

Concerning this clone itself: An end of the junction differs from the germline gene, which may be a read error. J is TRBJ2-3 and V is TRBV29-1; 13 bases line up with TRBD2. The germline V gene encodes CDR1 SQVTM and CDR2 ANQGSEA. The CDR3 length is 12 residues. DNA for the CDR3: TGCAGCGTTATAGTTACTAGCGGGAGGGCCGGTTTT. Amino acids: CSVIVTSGRAGF.

The chain has TRBV7-2 and TRBJ1-2; D is perhaps TRBD1 (5 bases). The CDR3 is 16 residues long. Trimming took off 4 bases at V and 0 bases at J, with 15 bases between the two ends. Germline V gene data show CDR1 as SGHTA and CDR2 as FQGNSA. This chain's CDR3 is CASSYPPRAANYGYTF. CDR3 sequence (DNA): TGTGCCAGCAGCTATCCCCCCAGGGCGGCTAACTATGGCTACACCTTC. Together with reference TRBV7-2 and TRBJ1-2, the CDR3 gives the full variable domain: GAGVSQSPSNKVTEKGKDVELRCDPISGHTALYWYRQSLGQGLEFLIYFQGNSAPDKSGLPSDRFSAERTGGSVSTLTIQRTQQEDSAVYLCASSYPPRAANYGYTFGSGTRLTVV.

V gene TRBV5-8 combines with J gene TRBJ2-7; the match to TRBD2 covers 8 bases. Germline V lookup: CDR1 SGHTS, CDR2 YDEGEE. The CDR3 loop spans 16 amino acids. V lost 0 bases to trimming and J lost 3 bases; unmatched junction nucleotides: 8. This chain's CDR3 is CASSLGRTSIYYEQYF. CDR3 nucleotides: TGTGCCAGCAGCTTGGGTAGGACTAGCATTTACTACGAGCAGTACTTC.

The rearrangement uses TRBV27 and TRBJ1-1, with 7 bases aligning to TRBD1. CDR1 and CDR2 from the germline V gene are MNHEY and SMNVEV (reference sequence). CDR3 size: 14 residues. The V gene end was trimmed by 6 bases and the J gene end by 4 bases; junction bases not matched to a gene: 8. This CDR3 is CASRTRDSRTEAFF. The CDR3 DNA reads TGTGCCAGCAGAACCCGGGACAGCCGCACTGAAGCTTTCTTT.

The chain combines TRBV28 with TRBJ2-5; 16 bases map to TRBD2. This CDR3 has 18 residues. CDR1 is MDHEN, CDR2 SYDVKM, per germline. V was clipped by 5 bases and J by 5 bases; unmatched bases: 11. The CDR3 loop reads CASSLLQGLAGGQETQYF. Written as DNA, the CDR3 is TGTGCCAGCAGTCTCCTTCAGGGACTAGCGGGGGGGCAGGAGACCCAGTACTTC.

The chain is built from TRBV11-2 and TRBJ1-5, with D possibly TRBD1 on 5 matching bases. The CDR3 extends over 14 amino acids. Trimming stripped 1 base from V and 8 bases from J, with 12 bases between. From germline, CDR1 is SGHAT and CDR2 FQNNGV. CDR3 region: CASSLGPPREPQHF. The CDR3 coding sequence is TGTGCCAGCAGCTTAGGGCCCCCCAGGGAGCCCCAGCATTTT.

The CDR3 sequence: CASSVGGAFNEKLFF. The DNA of the CDR3 is TGTGCCAGCAGCGTAGGGGGGGCTTTTAATGAAAAACTGTTTTTT. The chain uses TRBV9 and TRBJ1-4; a weak D match, TRBD1 (6 bases). The CDR3 covers 15 residues. The germline gives CDR1 SGDLS, CDR2 YYNGEE. Trimming cost V 0 bases and J 4 bases, with 10 bases left between them.

The chain recombines TRBV19 with TRBJ2-7, with D perhaps TRBD1 (6 bases). Between the trimmed V and J ends, which lost 3 bases and 3 bases, there was a span of 15 bases. Germline lookup yields CDR1 LNHDA and CDR2 SQIVND (reference sequence). The CDR3 is made up of 15 amino acids. This CDR3 reads CASSISLDSLYEQYF. The DNA of the CDR3 is TGTGCCAGTAGTATCAGCCTGGACAGCCTCTACGAGCAGTACTTC. Drawing the rest from reference TRBV19 and TRBJ2-7, the complete variable domain is DGGITQSPKYLFRKEGQNVTLSCEQNLNHDAMYWYRQDPGQGLRLIYYSQIVNDFQKGDIAEGYSVSREKKESFPLTVTSAQKNPTAFYLCASSISLDSLYEQYFGPGTRLTVT.

This clone was seen just once. Here the CDR3 DNA reads TGTGCCACCAGCAGAGTATCCAATACAGGGACTGGAACGCTGGGGCAGTACTTC. Protein: CATSRVSNTGTGTLGQYF. The gene calls are TRBV15 and TRBJ2-7; D is perhaps TRBD1 or TRBD2 (6 bases each). The CDR3 length is 18 residues. The V end was cut by 1 base, the J end by 9 bases, with 28 bases between. The germline V gene encodes CDR1 LNHNV and CDR2 YYDKDF (reference sequence).

V gene TRBV6-4 combines with J gene TRBJ2-7, with TRBD1 matching 7 bases. This CDR3 spans 13 amino acids. V was pared by 3 bases and J by 7 bases, with 6 bases of the junction left unmatched. Germline-derived CDR1 and CDR2 are MRHNA and SNTAGT. CDR3 sequence (DNA): TGTGCCAGCAGTGAAGACAGGGCCCGGGAGCAGTACTTC. It yields the protein CASSEDRAREQYF.

The chain couples TRBV5-6 to TRBJ1-6; tentative D call: TRBD1 (6 bases). V dropped 4 bases and J dropped 8 bases, with 16 bases sitting between them. Per the germline V gene, CDR1 is SGHDT and CDR2 is YYEEEE. The CDR3 extends over 15 amino acids. CDR3 bases: TGTGCCAGCAGCCAACAGGGCTGGGGGGATTCACCCCTCCACTTT. Its translation is CASSQQGWGDSPLHF. Full variable domain (rest looked up from reference TRBV5-6 and TRBJ1-6): DAGVTQSPTHLIKTRGQQVTLRCSPKSGHDTVSWYQQALGQGPQFIFQYYEEEERQRGNFPDRFSGHQFPNYSSELNVNALLLGDSALYLCASSQQGWGDSPLHFGNGTRLTVT.

About this clone: Different DNA sequences within this sample yield the same CDR3. The genes are TRBV6-5 and TRBJ2-1; TRBD2 is a possible D gene (6 bases). With 5 bases removed from V and 3 bases from J, the gap between germline ends came to 11 bases. Germline CDR1 reads MNHEY; CDR2 reads SVGAGI. The CDR3 runs to 14 residues. CDR3 amino acids: CASSRRESYNEQFF. The CDR3, as DNA: TGTGCCAGCAGTCGGAGGGAAAGCTACAATGAGCAGTTCTTC.

In this sample, this clone turned up once. V is TRBV4-1 and J is TRBJ2-3; D not resolved. CDR1 and CDR2 (germline): MGHRA, YSYEKL. The CDR3 length is 16 residues. V lost 1 base and J 0 bases, leaving 11 bases between the germline ends. CDR3: CASSQVLIASTDTQYF. As DNA, the CDR3 is TGCGCCAGCAGCCAAGTATTGATCGCTAGCACAGATACGCAGTATTTT.

This clone was found a few times. The chain is built from TRBV27 and TRBJ1-1, with TRBD1 as a possible D gene (5 bases). Trimming pared 2 bases from V and 5 bases from J, leaving 9 bases between. From germline, CDR1 is MNHEY and CDR2 SMNVEV (reference sequence). CDR3 length equals 13 residues. Here the CDR3 DNA reads TGTGCCAGCAGTTTAGCTCAGGGTACTGAAGCTTTCTTT. It encodes CASSLAQGTEAFF.

The chain is built from TRBV18 and TRBJ2-1, with TRBD2 as a possible D gene (7 bases). Trimming took 8 bases from V and 2 from J, leaving 10 bases between them. The CDR3 has 13 residues. The germline V gene has CDR1 KGHSH and CDR2 LQKENI. CDR3 region: CASGGGAYNEQFF. CDR3 nucleotides: TGTGCCAGCGGCGGGGGCGCCTACAATGAGCAGTTCTTC.

This chain links TRBV19 with TRBJ1-4; possibly TRBD1 for D (6 bases). Looked up from germline, CDR1 is LNHDA and CDR2 is SQIVND (reference sequence). The CDR3 covers 16 residues. Trimming removed 5 bases at V and 3 bases at J, with 16 bases between. The DNA for the CDR3 is TGTGCCAGTAGTGAACAGGGAAGCGCACCTAATGAAAAACTGTTTTTT. Translation: CASSEQGSAPNEKLFF.